This T cell receptor (beta chain) was identified in a study of blood T cell repertoires in COVID-19. CDR1 is LGHDT, CDR2 YNNKEL, per germline (reference sequence). V lost 4 bases to trimming and J lost 5 bases; unmatched junction nucleotides: 9. The CDR3 contains 15 residues. Clones were read by immunoSEQ multiplex PCR, and TCRdb kept only the in-frame ones, dropping some. The sample includes about 140,000 clones, around 79% seen only once; the top ten take approximately 3.6%. The receptor's source is a man aged 55 to 69 with acute or convalescent COVID-19. The source material was peripheral blood. This rearrangement joins TRBV3-1 (or the pseudogene TRBV3-2) to TRBJ1-2, with TRBD1 identical over 8 bases. Written as DNA, the CDR3 is TGTGCCAGCAGCCTCACGGACAGGGTAGGGTATGGCTACACCTTC. Amino acids: CASSLTDRVGYGYTF.